This T cell receptor (beta chain) derives from a study of OX40 agonist ivuxolimab in advanced cancers. Study-wide background: At 0.01 to 10 mg/kg, ivuxolimab was administered intravenously to patients every 2 weeks.

Some clones are missing from TCRdb's copy, which holds only in-frame ones; the method was immunoSEQ multiplex PCR. The sample shows approximately 67,000 clones, approximately 90% of them seen only once. This CDR3 region has 12 residues. Per germline, CDR1 SGHTS and CDR2 YDEGEE. V gave up 4 bases and J gave up 2 bases, with 5 bases separating them. The J gene is TRBJ2-3, the V gene TRBV5-8; D gene ambiguous. This TCR was sampled from an adult with an advanced solid tumor such as melanoma, head and neck, liver or kidney cancer. The sample here was CD4+ or CD8+ T cells sorted from blood, taken in a trial of the OX40 agonist ivuxolimab. This chain's CDR3 is CASSLYTDTQYF. DNA of the CDR3: TGTGCCAGCAGCCTCTACACAGATACGCAGTATTTT.